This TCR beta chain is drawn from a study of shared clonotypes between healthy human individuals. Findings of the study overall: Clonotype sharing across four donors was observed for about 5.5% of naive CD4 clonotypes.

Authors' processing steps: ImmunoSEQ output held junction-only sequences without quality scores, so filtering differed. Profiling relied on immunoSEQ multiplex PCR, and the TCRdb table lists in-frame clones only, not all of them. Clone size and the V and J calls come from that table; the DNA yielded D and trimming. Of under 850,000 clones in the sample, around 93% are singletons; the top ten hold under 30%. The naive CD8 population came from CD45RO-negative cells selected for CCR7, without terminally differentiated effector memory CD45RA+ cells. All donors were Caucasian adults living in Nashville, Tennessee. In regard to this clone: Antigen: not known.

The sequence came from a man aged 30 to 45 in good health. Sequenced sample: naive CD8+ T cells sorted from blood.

CDR3 amino acids: CASSLMGGNTGELFF. The CDR3 nucleotides are TGTGCCAGCAGCTTAATGGGCGGGAACACCGGGGAGCTGTTTTTT. V and J are TRBV5-4 and TRBJ2-2; D call uncertain. V was trimmed by 2 bases and J by 1 base, leaving 9 bases between them. Germline CDR1 is SGHNT and CDR2 is YYREEE (reference sequence). This CDR3 is built from 15 residues.